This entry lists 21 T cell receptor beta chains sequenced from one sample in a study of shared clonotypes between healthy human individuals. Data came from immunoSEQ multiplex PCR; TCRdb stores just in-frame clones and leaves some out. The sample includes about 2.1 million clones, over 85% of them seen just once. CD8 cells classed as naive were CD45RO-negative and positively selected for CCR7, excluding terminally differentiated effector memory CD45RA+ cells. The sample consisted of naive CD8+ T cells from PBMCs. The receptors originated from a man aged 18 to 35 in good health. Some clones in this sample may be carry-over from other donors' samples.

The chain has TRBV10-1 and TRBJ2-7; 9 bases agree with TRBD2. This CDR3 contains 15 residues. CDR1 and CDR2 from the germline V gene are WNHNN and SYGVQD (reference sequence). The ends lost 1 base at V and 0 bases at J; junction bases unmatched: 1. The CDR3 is CASSEFSGSSYEQYF. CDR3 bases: TGCGCCAGCAGTGAGTTTAGCGGGAGCTCCTACGAGCAGTACTTC.

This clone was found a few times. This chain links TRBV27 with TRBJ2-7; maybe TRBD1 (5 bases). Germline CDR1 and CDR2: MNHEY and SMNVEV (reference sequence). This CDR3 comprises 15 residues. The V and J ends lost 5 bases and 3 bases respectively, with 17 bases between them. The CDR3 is CASSTPGRAHYEQYF. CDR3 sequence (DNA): TGTGCCAGCAGTACCCCCGGCAGGGCCCACTACGAGCAGTACTTC.

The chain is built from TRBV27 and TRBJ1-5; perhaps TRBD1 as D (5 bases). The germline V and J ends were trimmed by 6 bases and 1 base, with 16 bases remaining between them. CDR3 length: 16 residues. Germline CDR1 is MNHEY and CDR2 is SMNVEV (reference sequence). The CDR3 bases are TGTGCCAGCAGCCTGGGCCGGGGACCCAGCAATCAGCCCCAGCATTTT. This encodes CASSLGRGPSNQPQHF.

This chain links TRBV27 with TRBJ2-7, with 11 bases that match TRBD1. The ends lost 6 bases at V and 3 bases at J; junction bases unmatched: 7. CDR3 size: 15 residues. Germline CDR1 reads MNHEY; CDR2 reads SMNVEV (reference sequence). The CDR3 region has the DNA TGTGCCAGCAGACTAGGGACAGGGGGGATCTACGAGCAGTACTTC. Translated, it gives CASRLGTGGIYEQYF.

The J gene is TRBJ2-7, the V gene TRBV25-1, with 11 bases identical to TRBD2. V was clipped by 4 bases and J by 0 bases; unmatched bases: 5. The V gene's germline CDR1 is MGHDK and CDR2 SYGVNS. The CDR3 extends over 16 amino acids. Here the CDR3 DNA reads TGTGCCAGCAGTGTCCCGGGACTAGCGGCCTCCTACGAGCAGTACTTC. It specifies CASSVPGLAASYEQYF.

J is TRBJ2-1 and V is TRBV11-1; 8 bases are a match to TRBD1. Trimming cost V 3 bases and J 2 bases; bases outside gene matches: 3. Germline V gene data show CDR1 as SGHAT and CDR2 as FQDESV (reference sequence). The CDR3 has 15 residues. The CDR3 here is CASSFGQGPYNEQFF. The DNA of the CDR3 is TGTGCCAGCAGCTTTGGACAGGGACCCTACAATGAGCAGTTCTTC.

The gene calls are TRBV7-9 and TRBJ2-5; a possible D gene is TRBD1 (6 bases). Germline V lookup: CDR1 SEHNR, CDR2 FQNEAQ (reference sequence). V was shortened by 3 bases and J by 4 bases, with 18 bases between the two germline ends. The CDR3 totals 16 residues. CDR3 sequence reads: CASSLHSWGRPETQYF. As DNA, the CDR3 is TGTGCCAGCAGCTTGCATTCGTGGGGGCGCCCAGAGACCCAGTACTTC.

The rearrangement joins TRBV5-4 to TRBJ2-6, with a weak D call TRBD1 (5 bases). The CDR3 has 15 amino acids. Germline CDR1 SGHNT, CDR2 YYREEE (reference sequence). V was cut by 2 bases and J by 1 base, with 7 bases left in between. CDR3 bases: TGTGCCAGCAGCTTTAGGGGATCTGGGGCCAACGTCCTGACTTTC. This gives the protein CASSFRGSGANVLTF.

CDR3 nucleotides: TGTGCCATCAGTGAGTCGTGGGGCGTAGGGTACGAGCAGTACTTC. This sequence encodes CAISESWGVGYEQYF. V gene TRBV10-3 combines with J gene TRBJ2-7; the D gene is possibly TRBD1 (5 bases). CDR3 length: 15 residues. Germline lookup yields CDR1 ENHRY and CDR2 SYGVKD. Trimming removed 0 bases at V and 4 bases at J, with 13 bases between.

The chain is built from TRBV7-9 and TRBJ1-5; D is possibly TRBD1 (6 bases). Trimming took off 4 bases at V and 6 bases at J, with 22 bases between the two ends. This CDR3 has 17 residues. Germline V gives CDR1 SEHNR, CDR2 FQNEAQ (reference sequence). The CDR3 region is CASSSEVGGLRTQPQHF. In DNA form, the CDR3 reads TGTGCCAGCAGCTCCGAAGTCGGGGGGCTAAGGACTCAGCCCCAGCATTTT.

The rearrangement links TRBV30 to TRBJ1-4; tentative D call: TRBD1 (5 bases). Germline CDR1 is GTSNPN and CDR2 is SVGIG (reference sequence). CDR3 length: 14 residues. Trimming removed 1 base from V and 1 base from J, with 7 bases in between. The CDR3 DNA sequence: TGTGCCTGGAGTGCGGGGGGAACTAATGAAAAACTGTTTTTT. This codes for CAWSAGGTNEKLFF. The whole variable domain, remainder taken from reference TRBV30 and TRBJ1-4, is SQTIHQWPATLVQPVGSPLSLECTVEGTSNPNLYWYRQAAGRGLQLLFYSVGIGQISSEVPQNLSASRPQDRQFILSSKKLLLSDSGFYLCAWSAGGTNEKLFFGSGTQLSVL.

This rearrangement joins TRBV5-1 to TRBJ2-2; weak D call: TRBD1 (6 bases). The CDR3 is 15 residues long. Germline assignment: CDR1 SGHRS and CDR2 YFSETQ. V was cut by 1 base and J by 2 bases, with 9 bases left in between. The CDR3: CASSLTGYNTGELFF. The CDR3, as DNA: TGCGCCAGCAGCTTGACAGGGTATAACACCGGGGAGCTGTTTTTT.

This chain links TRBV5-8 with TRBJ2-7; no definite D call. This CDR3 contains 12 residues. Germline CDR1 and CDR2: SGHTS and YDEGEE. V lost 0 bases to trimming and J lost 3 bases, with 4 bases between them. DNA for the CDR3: TGTGCCAGCAGCTTGGGGATCTACGAGCAGTACTTC. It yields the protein CASSLGIYEQYF.

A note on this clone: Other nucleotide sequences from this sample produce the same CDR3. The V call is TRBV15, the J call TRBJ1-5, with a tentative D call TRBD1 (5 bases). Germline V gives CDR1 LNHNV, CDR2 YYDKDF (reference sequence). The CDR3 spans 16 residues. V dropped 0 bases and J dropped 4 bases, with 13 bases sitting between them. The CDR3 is CATSRDRQGGNQPQHF. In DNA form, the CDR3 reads TGTGCCACCAGCAGAGATCGGCAGGGTGGGAATCAGCCCCAGCATTTT.

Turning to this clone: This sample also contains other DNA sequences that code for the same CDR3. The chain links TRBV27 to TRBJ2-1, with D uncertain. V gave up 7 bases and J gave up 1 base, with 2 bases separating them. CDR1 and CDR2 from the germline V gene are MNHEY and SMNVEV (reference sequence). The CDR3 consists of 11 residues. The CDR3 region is CASISYNEQFF. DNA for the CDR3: TGTGCCAGCATTTCCTACAATGAGCAGTTCTTC.

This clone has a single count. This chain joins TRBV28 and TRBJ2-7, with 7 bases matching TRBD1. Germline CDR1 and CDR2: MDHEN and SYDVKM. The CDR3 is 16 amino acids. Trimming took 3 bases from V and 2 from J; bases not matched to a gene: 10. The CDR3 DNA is TGTGCCAGCAGTTTTTCAGGGACAGAGAACGCCTACGAGCAGTACTTC. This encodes CASSFSGTENAYEQYF.

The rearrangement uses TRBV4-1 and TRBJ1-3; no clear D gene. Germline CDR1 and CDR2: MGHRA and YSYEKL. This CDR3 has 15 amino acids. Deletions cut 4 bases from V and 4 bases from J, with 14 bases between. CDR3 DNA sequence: TGCGCCAGCAGCCCCCGAGCGGGCGGCGGAAACACCATATATTTT. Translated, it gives CASSPRAGGGNTIYF.

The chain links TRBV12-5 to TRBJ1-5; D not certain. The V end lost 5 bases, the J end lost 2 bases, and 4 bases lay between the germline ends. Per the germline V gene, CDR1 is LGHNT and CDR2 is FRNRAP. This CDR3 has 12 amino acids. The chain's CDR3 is CASGSGNQPQHF. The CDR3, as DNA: TGTGCTAGTGGTAGCGGCAATCAGCCCCAGCATTTT.

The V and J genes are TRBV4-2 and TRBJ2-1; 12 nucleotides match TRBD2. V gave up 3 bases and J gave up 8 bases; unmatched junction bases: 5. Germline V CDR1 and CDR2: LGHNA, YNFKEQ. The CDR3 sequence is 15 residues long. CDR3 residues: CASSQGLAGVYEQFF. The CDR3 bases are TGTGCCAGCAGCCAGGGACTAGCGGGTGTATATGAGCAGTTCTTC.

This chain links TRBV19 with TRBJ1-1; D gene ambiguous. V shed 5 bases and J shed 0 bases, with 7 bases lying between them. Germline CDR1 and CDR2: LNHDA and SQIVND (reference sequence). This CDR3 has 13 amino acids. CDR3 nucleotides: TGTGCCAGTAGTGCGGACGTGAACACTGAAGCTTTCTTT. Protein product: CASSADVNTEAFF.

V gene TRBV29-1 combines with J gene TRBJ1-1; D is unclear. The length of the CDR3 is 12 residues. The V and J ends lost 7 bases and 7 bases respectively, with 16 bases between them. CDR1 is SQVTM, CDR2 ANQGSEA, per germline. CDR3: CSAGGPADEAFF. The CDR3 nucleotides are TGCAGCGCCGGAGGGCCGGCGGATGAAGCTTTCTTT.